The present T cell receptor beta chain was sequenced within a study of identical twins. Per germline, CDR1 SGHAT and CDR2 FQNNGV. Trimming removed 4 bases from V and 0 bases from J, with 16 bases in between. The CDR3 is made up of 16 amino acids. TCRdb re-derived calls from the 5' RACE reads in MiXCR, one entry per CDR3 protein. Counted here are 400,000 to 650,000 distinct CDR3 sequences, about 20% occurring once; the ten biggest clones make up around 0.91%. This sample also belongs to another study, concerning T cells expressing NK-cell markers. That paper adds: Several donors' CD3+CD56-NKG2C+ cells were dominated by the same clonotypes.

Sequencing was carried out using CD4+ T cells sorted from blood. The sequence was obtained from a young woman in good health. The chain joins TRBV11-2 to TRBJ2-7, with D hard to call. The CDR3 here is CASSSLSTYRSYEQYF. The CDR3 DNA reads TGTGCCAGCAGCTCGTTGAGCACATATCGCTCCTACGAGCAGTACTTC.